This T cell receptor beta chain is drawn from a study of T cells in Graves' hyperthyroidism and ophthalmopathy. Researchers amplified the TCR beta CDR3 regions from RNA transcripts. TCR CDR3 underwent first-round RT-PCR with the HTBI primer set. MiXCR was run by TCRdb on the multiplex PCR reads, yielding one entry per CDR3 protein. There are about 270,000 distinct CDR3 sequences in the sample; approximately 20% occur only once, and over 55% lies in the top ten. This CDR3 has 11 residues. Germline V CDR1 and CDR2: MDHEN, SYDVKM. Trimming shortened V by 7 bases and J by 6 bases, and 6 bases separated the two germline ends.

The chain is built from TRBV28 and TRBJ2-2; D remains ambiguous. The sequenced sample was blood. This sequence originates from a man aged 30 to 45 with Graves' ophthalmopathy. DNA of the CDR3: TGTGCCAGCAACTACCCCGGGGAGCTGTTTTTT. Protein sequence: CASNYPGELFF.